Below, 8 T cell receptor beta chains from the same sample are listed, as sequenced in a study of blood T cell repertoires in COVID-19. The assay was immunoSEQ multiplex PCR, and TCRdb's table has in-frame clones only and misses some. This table holds about 270,000 clones, about 90% found once. Sequenced sample: PBMCs or T cells enriched from blood (not recorded which). These receptors were taken from a young woman with acute COVID-19.

J is TRBJ1-2 and V is TRBV10-3, with TRBD1 matching over 8 bases. Trimming at V came to 2 bases and at J to 3 bases, leaving 8 bases not matched to a gene. The CDR3 is 16 residues long. Germline V gene lookup returns CDR1 ENHRY and CDR2 SYGVKD. Here the CDR3 DNA reads TGTGCCATCAGTGAGAGCGAGACAGGGGATTACTATGGCTACACCTTC. Translated: CAISESETGDYYGYTF.

This clone showed up just once. V and J are TRBV4-1 and TRBJ2-3; 10 nucleotides match TRBD1. V trimming: 4 bases; J trimming: 0 bases; junction bases outside the gene matches: 4. CDR3 length: 16 residues. Germline CDR1 MGHRA, CDR2 YSYEKL. In DNA form, the CDR3 reads TGCGCCAGCAGCCTCCCGGGACAGGGGAGCACAGATACGCAGTATTTT. Residues: CASSLPGQGSTDTQYF.

The gene calls are TRBV5-1 and TRBJ2-5; TRBD1 aligns across 12 bases. Per the germline V gene, CDR1 is SGHRS and CDR2 is YFSETQ. This CDR3 is built from 16 residues. V gave up 2 bases and J gave up 6 bases; unmatched junction bases: 8. Here the CDR3 DNA reads TGCGCCAGCAGCTTTTCCCTGGGACAGGGGGCAAAGACCCAGTACTTC. This codes for CASSFSLGQGAKTQYF.

This clone was observed a handful of times. A read error may account for a junction end that differs from germline. This chain joins TRBV7-7 and TRBJ1-6, with D perhaps matching TRBD1 (5 bases). CDR1 and CDR2 from the germline V gene are SSHAT and FNYEAQ (reference sequence). This CDR3 is built from 18 residues. CDR3 region: CASSLGLGGIDYNSPLHF. The DNA of the CDR3 is TGTGCTAGCAGCTTAGGTTTGGGGGGAATAGATTATAATTCACCCCTCCACTTT.

The chain has TRBV29-1 and TRBJ1-4; 10 nucleotides align to TRBD1. Germline CDR1 SQVTM, CDR2 ANQGSEA. This CDR3 contains 12 residues. V trimming: 7 bases; J trimming: 10 bases; junction bases outside the gene matches: 6. In DNA form, the CDR3 reads TGCAGCGGGGGACAGGGGAGTGGAAAACTGTTTTTT. It specifies CSGGQGSGKLFF.

This rearrangement joins TRBV30 to TRBJ1-3, with TRBD1 matching 8 bases. The V gene's germline CDR1 is GTSNPN and CDR2 SVGIG (reference sequence). The CDR3 sequence is 13 residues long. Germline trimming cut 7 bases from V and 4 bases from J; bases unmatched to any gene: 6. CDR3 amino acids: CAFQGARGNTIYF. The DNA for the CDR3 is TGTGCCTTTCAGGGGGCGCGGGGAAACACCATATATTTT.

The chain couples TRBV27 to TRBJ2-7; 12 bases match TRBD2. After removal of 3 bases from V and 5 bases from J, the junction contained 14 bases not matched to a gene. There are 18 residues in the CDR3. CDR1 is MNHEY and CDR2 is SMNVEV in the germline V gene (reference sequence). In DNA, the CDR3 is TGTGCCAGCAGTTTGGCCGGGACTAGCGGGCTAATACCCCACGAGCAGTACTTC. Amino acids: CASSLAGTSGLIPHEQYF.

About this clone itself: The sample has other DNA sequences that encode this CDR3 too. The chain couples TRBV7-6 to TRBJ1-2, with 8 bases lining up with TRBD1. CDR3 length: 14 amino acids. The junction had 2 bases not matched to a gene; V was cut back by 1 base and J by 4 bases. Germline V CDR1 and CDR2: SGHVS, FNYEAQ. The CDR3 DNA reads TGTGCCAGCAGCTTAGACGACAGGGGCTATGGCTACACCTTC. Protein sequence: CASSLDDRGYGYTF.